Below, 14 T cell receptor beta chains from the same sample are listed, as sequenced in a study of cytomegalovirus exposure and HLA in healthy donors. A multiplex PCR was run with 60 Vbeta primers and 13 Jbeta primers. The table came from immunoSEQ multiplex PCR; TCRdb's copy has only in-frame clones and leaves some out. Of some 140,000 clones detected, about three quarters appear once; the ten largest clones hold 1.5% to 2%. Sequenced sample: PBMCs. The source of these receptors is a female donor in good health and CMV-seropositive.

V and J are TRBV5-1 and TRBJ1-1, with 7 bases aligning to TRBD1. Unmatched junction bases numbered 9, after V lost 0 bases and J lost 1 base. The CDR3 loop spans 17 amino acids. Per the germline V gene, CDR1 is SGHRS and CDR2 is YFSETQ. The CDR3 coding sequence is TGCGCCAGCAGCTTGGGAGGCGGAGGGGGCTGGAACACTGAAGCTTTCTTT. Its protein is CASSLGGGGGWNTEAFF.

The chain carries TRBV4-2 and TRBJ2-3; TRBD2 aligns across 8 bases. V trimming: 0 bases; J trimming: 0 bases; junction bases outside the gene matches: 14. The CDR3 length is 20 residues. Germline V lookup: CDR1 LGHNA, CDR2 YNFKEQ. The CDR3 reads CASSQELTVAGILSTDTQYF. CDR3 bases: TGTGCCAGCAGCCAAGAGTTAACGGTAGCGGGGATACTAAGCACAGATACGCAGTATTTT.

This clone was observed a few times. J is TRBJ1-1 and V is TRBV2, with 7 bases identical to TRBD1. The V gene end was trimmed by 7 bases and the J gene end by 1 base; junction bases not matched to a gene: 6. The germline CDR1 and CDR2 sequences are SNHLY and FYNNEI. This CDR3 comprises 14 residues. Here the CDR3 reads CASTKTGRNTEAFF. CDR3 sequence (DNA): TGTGCCAGCACCAAGACAGGGAGGAACACTGAAGCTTTCTTT.

This rearrangement joins TRBV30 to TRBJ1-5, with D unclear. Trimming removed 4 bases from V and 0 bases from J, with 10 bases in between. Germline CDR1 GTSNPN, CDR2 SVGIG (reference sequence). The CDR3 runs 14 residues. As DNA, the CDR3 is TGTGCCTGGAACTCGAGGAATAGCAATCAGCCCCAGCATTTT. Translating it yields CAWNSRNSNQPQHF.

The chain recombines TRBV5-4 with TRBJ1-1; D remains unclear. CDR3 size: 13 residues. Germline V gives CDR1 SGHNT, CDR2 YYREEE (reference sequence). V was cut by 1 base and J by 4 bases, with 8 bases left in between. The CDR3 region is CASSLREFTEAFF. DNA of the CDR3: TGTGCCAGCAGCTTGAGGGAGTTCACTGAAGCTTTCTTT.

CDR3 nucleotide sequence: TGTGCCAGCAGCTTAGTCGGACTAGCGCGAACCTACAATGAGCAGTTCTTC. Its protein is CASSLVGLARTYNEQFF. The chain carries TRBV7-9 and TRBJ2-1; 9 bases agree with TRBD2. The CDR3 runs 17 residues. Per germline, CDR1 SEHNR and CDR2 FQNEAQ (reference sequence). V dropped 1 base and J dropped 2; count of bases not matched to a gene: 6.

This chain connects TRBV11-2 to TRBJ1-1; D possibly corresponds to TRBD1 (6 bases). Germline V CDR1 and CDR2: SGHAT, FQNNGV. The V gene lost 5 bases and the J gene lost 1 base, with 14 bases spanning the gap. The CDR3 contains 15 residues. This chain's CDR3 is CASSHPARGNTEAFF. The CDR3 bases are TGTGCCAGCAGCCACCCGGCCAGGGGGAACACTGAAGCTTTCTTT.

This chain uses TRBV6-1 with TRBJ2-3; 10 nucleotides line up with TRBD2. J gave up 6 bases and V 2 bases, and 8 bases lay outside the gene matches. The CDR3 is 16 amino acids. Germline-derived CDR1 and CDR2 are MNHNS and SASEGT. The DNA for the CDR3 is TGTGCCAGCAGTGAAAGTGGGCTAGCGGGGGTGGATACGCAGTATTTT. Its protein is CASSESGLAGVDTQYF.

The chain recombines TRBV9 with TRBJ1-6; D is unclear. In germline, CDR1 is SGDLS, CDR2 YYNGEE. The CDR3 runs to 14 residues. Trimming removed 3 bases from V and 3 bases from J, with 7 bases in between. CDR3 coding DNA: TGTGCCAGCAGCGGGGCGAACTATAATTCACCCCTCCACTTT. Translation: CASSGANYNSPLHF.

The chain joins TRBV5-1 to TRBJ2-2; 8 positions agree with TRBD2. Looked up from germline, CDR1 is SGHRS and CDR2 is YFSETQ. Losses at the gene ends were 2 bases for V and 4 bases for J; bases not matched to a gene: 1. The CDR3 extends over 14 amino acids. CDR3 DNA: TGCGCCAGCAGCTTCGGGGGGGCCACCGGGGAGCTGTTTTTT. It specifies CASSFGGATGELFF.

CDR3 sequence: CASSGGQPQYF. The CDR3 region has the DNA TGTGCCAGCAGCGGCGGACAGCCGCAGTACTTC. The V and J genes are TRBV6-1 and TRBJ2-7; D perhaps matches TRBD1 (6 bases). The CDR3 runs to 11 residues. Trimming shortened V by 6 bases and J by 9 bases, and 12 bases separated the two germline ends. CDR1 is MNHNS and CDR2 is SASEGT in the germline V gene.

The V call is TRBV6-6, the J call TRBJ1-2; 9 nucleotides align to TRBD1. The CDR3 is 14 amino acids. CDR1 and CDR2 from the germline V gene are MNHNY and SVGAGI (reference sequence). The trim removed 5 bases at V and 6 bases at J, leaving 7 bases unmatched. The CDR3 protein is CASSRTGVRDGYTF. The DNA of the CDR3 is TGTGCCAGCAGTCGGACAGGGGTACGGGATGGCTACACCTTC.

The chain has TRBV7-9 and TRBJ1-6; D is undetermined. The V end lost 10 bases, the J end lost 5 bases, and 9 bases lay between the germline ends. The CDR3 consists of 12 residues. CDR1 SEHNR and CDR2 FQNEAQ come from the germline V gene (reference sequence). Here the CDR3 DNA reads TGTGCCACCGCGGCAGATAATTCACCCCTCCACTTT. Its translation: CATAADNSPLHF.

The J gene is TRBJ2-3, the V gene TRBV10-1; D is possibly TRBD1 (5 bases). This CDR3 has 15 amino acids. V was clipped by 0 bases and J by 4 bases, with 11 bases between them. The germline V gene has CDR1 WNHNN and CDR2 SYGVQD (reference sequence). For the CDR3, the DNA is TGCGCCAGCAGTGAGTCGAGCAGGGCGGCAGATACGCAGTATTTT. Residues: CASSESSRAADTQYF.